The clone carrying this TCR beta chain came up once. How the authors handled the data: Amplified reference gene primers provided the basis for estimating nucleated cell counts. This table comes from immunoSEQ multiplex PCR, and its TCRdb copy is limited to in-frame clones, with some not included. V, J and clone size are those of that table, while D and trimming were read from the DNA. The sample has roughly 250,000 clones, roughly nine tenths seen once. The data stem from a study of blood T cell repertoires in COVID-19. On the study more broadly: COVID-19 samples, acute and convalescent, were from the United States, Italy and Spain. PBMCs, B-cell-depleted T cells, or T cells were the source of the cDNA or gDNA that made up the material.

CDR1 and CDR2 from the germline V gene are MDHEN and SYDVKM. Trimming took 6 bases from V and 9 from J; bases not matched to a gene: 13. This CDR3 is 15 amino acids long. The genes are TRBV28 and TRBJ2-1; 8 nucleotides line up with TRBD1. Material for sequencing was peripheral blood. This receptor was identified in a man in his 60s who had recovered from COVID-19. CDR3 sequence (DNA): TGTGCCAGCAGGAGGACAGGGACCACAGGGGGTGAGCAGTTCTTC. Translation: CASRRTGTTGGEQFF.